This T cell receptor beta chain was identified during a study of T-cell reconstitution after alpha-beta-depleted transplantation in children. Regarding the study as a whole: In some patients, recipient T cells and intrathymic progenitors surviving conditioning explained high day-60 diversity. Diversity and T-cell counts at one year after transplant derived mostly from new T cells. Several hundred expanded graft clones reportedly supplied alpha-beta T cells about two months after transplant.

V was cut by 5 bases and J by 6 bases, with 11 bases left in between. The CDR3 contains 13 residues. Looked up from germline, CDR1 is SGHTA and CDR2 is FQGNSA. This clonotype has more than one count but fewer than ten. Its antigen is not known. Using unique molecular identifiers, the investigators prepared the TCRbeta library. TCRdb ran MiXCR on the PCR reads and lists one entry per CDR3 protein. The repertoire includes over 200,000 distinct CDR3 sequences, about 11% of them detected once, and about 28% sits in the top ten. This specimen was PBMCs, taken before TCRalphabeta/CD19-depleted stem cell transplant. The chain is built from TRBV7-2 and TRBJ2-1; possibly TRBD2 for D (6 bases). This receptor was identified in a child less than two years old with acute myeloid leukemia, due to receive a stem cell transplant. The CDR3 DNA reads as TGTGCCAGCAGCCCGAGACTAGGCAATGAGCAGTTCTTC. This gives the protein CASSPRLGNEQFF. Together with reference TRBV7-2 and TRBJ2-1, the CDR3 gives the full variable domain: GAGVSQSPSNKVTEKGKDVELRCDPISGHTALYWYRQSLGQGLEFLIYFQGNSAPDKSGLPSDRFSAERTGGSVSTLTIQRTQQEDSAVYLCASSPRLGNEQFFGPGTRLTVL.